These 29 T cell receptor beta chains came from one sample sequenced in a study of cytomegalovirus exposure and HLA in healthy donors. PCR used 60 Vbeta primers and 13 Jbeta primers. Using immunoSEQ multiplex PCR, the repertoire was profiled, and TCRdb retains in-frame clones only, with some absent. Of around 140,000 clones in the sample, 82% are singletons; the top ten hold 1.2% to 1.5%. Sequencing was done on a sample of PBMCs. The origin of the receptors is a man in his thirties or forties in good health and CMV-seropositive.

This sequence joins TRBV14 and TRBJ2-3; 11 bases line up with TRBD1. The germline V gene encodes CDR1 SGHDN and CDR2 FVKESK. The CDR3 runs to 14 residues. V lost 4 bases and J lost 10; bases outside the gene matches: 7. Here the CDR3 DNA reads TGTGCCAGCAGCCGCGGGACAGGGGGACCATCGCAGTATTTT. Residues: CASSRGTGGPSQYF.

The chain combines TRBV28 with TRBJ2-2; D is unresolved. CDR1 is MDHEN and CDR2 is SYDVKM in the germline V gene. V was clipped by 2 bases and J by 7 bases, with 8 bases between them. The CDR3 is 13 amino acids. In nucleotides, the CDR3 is TGTGCCAGCAGTTTAGCGCGGATCGGGGAGCTGTTTTTT. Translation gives CASSLARIGELFF.

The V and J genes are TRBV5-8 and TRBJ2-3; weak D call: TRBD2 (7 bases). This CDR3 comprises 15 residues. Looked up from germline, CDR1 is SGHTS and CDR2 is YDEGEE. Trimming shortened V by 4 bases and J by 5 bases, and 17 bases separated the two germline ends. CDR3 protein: CASSRTGGPGDTQYF. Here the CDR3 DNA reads TGTGCCAGCAGCCGTACCGGGGGGCCGGGAGATACGCAGTATTTT.

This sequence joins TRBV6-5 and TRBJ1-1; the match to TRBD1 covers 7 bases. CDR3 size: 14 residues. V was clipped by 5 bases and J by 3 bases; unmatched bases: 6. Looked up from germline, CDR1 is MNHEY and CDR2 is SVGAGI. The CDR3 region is CASSTNRGDTEAFF. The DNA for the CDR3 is TGTGCCAGCAGTACAAACAGGGGCGACACTGAAGCTTTCTTT.

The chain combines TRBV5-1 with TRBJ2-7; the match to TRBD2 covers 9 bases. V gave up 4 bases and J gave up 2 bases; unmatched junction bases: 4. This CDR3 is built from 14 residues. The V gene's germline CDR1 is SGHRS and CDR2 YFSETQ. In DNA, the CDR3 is TGCGCCAGCAGCCCAGCGGGAGGCACCTACGAGCAGTACTTC. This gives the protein CASSPAGGTYEQYF.

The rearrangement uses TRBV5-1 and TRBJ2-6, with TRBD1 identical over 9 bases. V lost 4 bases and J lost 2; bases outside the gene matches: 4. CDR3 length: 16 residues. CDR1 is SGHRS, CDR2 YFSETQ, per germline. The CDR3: CASSPTGGAGANVLTF. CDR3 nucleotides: TGCGCCAGCAGCCCTACAGGGGGCGCTGGGGCCAACGTCCTGACTTTC.

The CDR3 DNA follows: TGTGCCAGCAGCCCCAGACTAGCGGGAGGGGGGTACAATGAGCAGTTCTTC. Amino acids: CASSPRLAGGGYNEQFF. The chain couples TRBV7-8 to TRBJ2-1, with 14 bases that match TRBD2. CDR3 length: 17 residues. Germline CDR1 and CDR2: SGHVS and FQNEAQ. Trimming removed 5 bases from V and 4 bases from J; junction bases left unmatched: 7.

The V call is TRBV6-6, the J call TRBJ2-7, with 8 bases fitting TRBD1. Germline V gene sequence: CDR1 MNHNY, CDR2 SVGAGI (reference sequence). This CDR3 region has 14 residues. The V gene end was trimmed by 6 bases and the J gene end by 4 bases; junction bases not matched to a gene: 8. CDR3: CASSDGQGSYEQYF. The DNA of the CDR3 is TGTGCCAGCAGCGACGGACAGGGCTCTTACGAGCAGTACTTC.

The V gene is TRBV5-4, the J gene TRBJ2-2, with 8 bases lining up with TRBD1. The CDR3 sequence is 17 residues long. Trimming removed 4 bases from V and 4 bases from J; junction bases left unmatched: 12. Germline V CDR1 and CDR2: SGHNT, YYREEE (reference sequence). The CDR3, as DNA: TGTGCCAGCAGCCCGGATCCGGGACAGGCATCCACCGGGGAGCTGTTTTTT. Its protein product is CASSPDPGQASTGELFF.

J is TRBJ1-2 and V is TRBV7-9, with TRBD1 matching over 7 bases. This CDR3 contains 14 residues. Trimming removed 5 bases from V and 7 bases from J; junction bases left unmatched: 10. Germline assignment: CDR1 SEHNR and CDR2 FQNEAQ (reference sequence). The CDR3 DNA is TGTGCCAGCAGCCCTGTCGACAGGGTGGGTGGCTACACCTTC. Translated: CASSPVDRVGGYTF.

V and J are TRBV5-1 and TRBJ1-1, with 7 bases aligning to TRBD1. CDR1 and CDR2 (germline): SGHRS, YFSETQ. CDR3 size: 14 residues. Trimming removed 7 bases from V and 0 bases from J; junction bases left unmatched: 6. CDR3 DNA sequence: TGCGCCAGCTCCCAGGGACAGCTGAACACTGAAGCTTTCTTT. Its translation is CASSQGQLNTEAFF.

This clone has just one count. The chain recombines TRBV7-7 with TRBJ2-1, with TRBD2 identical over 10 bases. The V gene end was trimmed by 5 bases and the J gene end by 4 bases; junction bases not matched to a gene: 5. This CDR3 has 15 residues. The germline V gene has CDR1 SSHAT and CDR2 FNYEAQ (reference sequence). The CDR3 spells CASSPTLAGYNEQFF. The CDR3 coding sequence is TGTGCCAGCAGCCCAACACTAGCGGGGTACAATGAGCAGTTCTTC.

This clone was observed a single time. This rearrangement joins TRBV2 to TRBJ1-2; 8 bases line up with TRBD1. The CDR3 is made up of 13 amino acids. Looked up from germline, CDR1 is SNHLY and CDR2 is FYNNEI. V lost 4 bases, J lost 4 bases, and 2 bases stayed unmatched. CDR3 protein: CASSGTGTYGYTF. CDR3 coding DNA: TGTGCCAGCAGTGGGACAGGGACCTATGGCTACACCTTC.

The CDR3 DNA reads as TGTGCCAGCAGTAAACAGGGGTCCTACAATGAGCAGTTCTTC. It is translated as CASSKQGSYNEQFF. The chain uses TRBV6-5 and TRBJ2-1, with 7 positions matching TRBD1. This CDR3 is 14 amino acids long. Germline CDR1 MNHEY, CDR2 SVGAGI. V was pared by 5 bases and J by 1 base, with 2 bases of the junction left unmatched.

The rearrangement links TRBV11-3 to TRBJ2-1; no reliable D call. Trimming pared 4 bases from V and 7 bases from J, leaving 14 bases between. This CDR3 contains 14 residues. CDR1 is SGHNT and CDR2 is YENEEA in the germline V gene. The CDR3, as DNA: TGTGCCAGCAGCTGGTCTGGGCCACCGAATGAGCAGTTCTTC. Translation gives CASSWSGPPNEQFF.

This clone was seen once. Here the CDR3 reads CASGGGNTGELFF. Written as DNA, the CDR3 is TGTGCCAGCGGAGGGGGCAACACCGGGGAGCTGTTTTTT. The rearrangement joins TRBV6-6 to TRBJ2-2; TRBD1 might be the D (7 bases). The germline gives CDR1 MNHNY, CDR2 SVGAGI (reference sequence). V lost 8 bases and J 2 bases, leaving 9 bases between the germline ends. This CDR3 is 13 amino acids long.

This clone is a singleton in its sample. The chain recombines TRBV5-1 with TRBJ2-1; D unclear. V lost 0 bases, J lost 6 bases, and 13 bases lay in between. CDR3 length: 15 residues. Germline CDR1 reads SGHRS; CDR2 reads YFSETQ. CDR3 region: CASSLEARSFNEQFF. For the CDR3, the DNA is TGCGCCAGCAGCTTGGAGGCTAGATCATTCAATGAGCAGTTCTTC.

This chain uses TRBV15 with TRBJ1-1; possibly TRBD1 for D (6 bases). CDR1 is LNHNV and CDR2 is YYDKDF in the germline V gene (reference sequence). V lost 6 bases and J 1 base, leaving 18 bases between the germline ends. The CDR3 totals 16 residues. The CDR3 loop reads CATRPQGIGRNTEAFF. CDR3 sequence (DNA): TGTGCCACCAGGCCCCAGGGGATCGGAAGGAACACTGAAGCTTTCTTT.

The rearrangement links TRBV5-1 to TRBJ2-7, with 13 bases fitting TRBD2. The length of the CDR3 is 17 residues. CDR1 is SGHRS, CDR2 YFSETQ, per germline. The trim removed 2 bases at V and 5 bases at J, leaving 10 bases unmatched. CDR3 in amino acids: CASSLLGTSGVRNEQYF. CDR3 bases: TGCGCCAGCAGCTTACTTGGGACTAGCGGGGTCAGAAACGAGCAGTACTTC.

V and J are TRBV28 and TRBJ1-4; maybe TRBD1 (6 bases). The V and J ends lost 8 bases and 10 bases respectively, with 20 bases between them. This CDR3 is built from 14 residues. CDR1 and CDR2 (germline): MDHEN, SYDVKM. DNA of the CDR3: TGTGCCAGCGGGGGTGGGGGGGGCTTACGAAAACTGTTTTTT. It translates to CASGGGGGLRKLFF.

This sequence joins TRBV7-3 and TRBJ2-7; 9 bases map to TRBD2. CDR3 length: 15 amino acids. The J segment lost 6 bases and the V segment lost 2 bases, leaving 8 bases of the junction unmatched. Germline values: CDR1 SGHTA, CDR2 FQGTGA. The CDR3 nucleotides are TGTGCCAGCAGCTTACAAGTAGCGGGAGATAGCGAGCAGTACTTC. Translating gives CASSLQVAGDSEQYF.

CDR3 region: CASTSGQSNTEAFF. The CDR3 DNA reads as TGCGCCAGCACCTCGGGACAGTCGAACACTGAAGCTTTCTTT. The rearrangement joins TRBV5-1 to TRBJ1-1; TRBD1 aligns across 7 bases. With V trimmed by 6 bases and J by 1 base, 6 bases remained unmatched. The CDR3 covers 14 residues. Germline V gene sequence: CDR1 SGHRS, CDR2 YFSETQ. Full variable domain (outside the CDR3, taken from reference TRBV5-1 and TRBJ1-1): KAGVTQTPRYLIKTRGQQVTLSCSPISGHRSVSWYQQTPGQGLQFLFEYFSETQRNKGNFPGRFSGRQFSNSRSEMNVSTLELGDSALYLCASTSGQSNTEAFFGQGTRLTVV.

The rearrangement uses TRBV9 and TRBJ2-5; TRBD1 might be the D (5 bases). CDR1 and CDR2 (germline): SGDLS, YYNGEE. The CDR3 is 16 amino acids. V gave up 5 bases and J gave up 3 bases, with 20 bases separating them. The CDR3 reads CASSASPGQLKETQYF. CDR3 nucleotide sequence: TGTGCCAGCAGTGCATCCCCAGGGCAGCTAAAAGAGACCCAGTACTTC.

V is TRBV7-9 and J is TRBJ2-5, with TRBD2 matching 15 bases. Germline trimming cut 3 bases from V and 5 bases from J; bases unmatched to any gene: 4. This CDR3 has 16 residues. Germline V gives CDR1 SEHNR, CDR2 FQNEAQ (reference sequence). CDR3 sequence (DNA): TGTGCCAGCAGCTTCAGGACTAGCGGGGGGGCTGAGACCCAGTACTTC. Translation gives CASSFRTSGGAETQYF.

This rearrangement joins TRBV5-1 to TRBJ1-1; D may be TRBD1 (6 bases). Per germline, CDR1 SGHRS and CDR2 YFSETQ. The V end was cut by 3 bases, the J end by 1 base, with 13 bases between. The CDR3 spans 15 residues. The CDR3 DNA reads TGCGCCAGCAGCTCAGGACAGCCCCAGAACACTGAAGCTTTCTTT. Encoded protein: CASSSGQPQNTEAFF.

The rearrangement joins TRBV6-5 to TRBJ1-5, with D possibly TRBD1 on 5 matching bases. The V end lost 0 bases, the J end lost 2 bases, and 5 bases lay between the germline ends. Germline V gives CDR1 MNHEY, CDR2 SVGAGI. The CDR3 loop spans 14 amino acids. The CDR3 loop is CASSYSGGNQPQHF. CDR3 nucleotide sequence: TGTGCCAGCAGTTACTCAGGGGGCAATCAGCCCCAGCATTTT.

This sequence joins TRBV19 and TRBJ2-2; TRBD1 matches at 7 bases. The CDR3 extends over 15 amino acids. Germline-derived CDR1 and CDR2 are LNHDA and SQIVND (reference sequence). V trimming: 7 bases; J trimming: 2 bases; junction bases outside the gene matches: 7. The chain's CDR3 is CASKRGQINTGELFF. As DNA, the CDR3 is TGTGCCAGTAAACGGGGACAGATAAACACCGGGGAGCTGTTTTTT.

This CDR3 is CSVLTGMTYEQYF. CDR3 nucleotides: TGCAGCGTATTGACAGGGATGACCTACGAGCAGTACTTC. V is TRBV29-1 and J is TRBJ2-5; 7 nucleotides align to TRBD1. TRBJ2-7 matches the DNA end more closely, so the J call is doubtful. Looked up from germline, CDR1 is SQVTM and CDR2 is ANQGSEA. The CDR3 is 13 amino acids.

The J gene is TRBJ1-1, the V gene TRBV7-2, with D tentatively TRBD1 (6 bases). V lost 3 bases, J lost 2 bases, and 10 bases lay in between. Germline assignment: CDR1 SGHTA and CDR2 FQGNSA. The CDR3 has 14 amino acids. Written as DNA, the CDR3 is TGTGCCAGCAGCTTGAGCAGGGGAAACACTGAAGCTTTCTTT. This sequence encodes CASSLSRGNTEAFF.